The sequence of this T cell receptor beta chain was determined in a study of human T cells and chemical hapten exposure. Background on the study: Patch tests applied 0.01% DPC to the upper back, read at 6 days.

Each cDNA molecule in the library carried unique molecular identifiers. Per the study methods: From about 22,000 to 700,000 TCRs were found per sample, with a median of approximately 92,000. Each CDR3 protein is one row after TCRdb ran MiXCR on the RACE reads. In this record, the V and J calls reflect TCRdb's handling and not the investigators' own analysis. The sample has 75,000 to 95,000 distinct CDR3 sequences, 11% seen once. This CDR3 has 17 amino acids. The ends lost 6 bases at V and 1 base at J; junction bases unmatched: 11. Sample time point: patch test 2, 6 weeks after DPC sensitization. Treatment noted: therapeutic diphenylcyclopropenone sensitization with weekly scalp DPC.

Sequenced material: whole blood, taken in connection with sensitization to the hapten diphenylcyclopropenone (DPC). The rearrangement uses TRBV12-3 or TRBV12-4 and TRBJ2-2; 7 bases align to TRBD1. The receptor comes from a man in his forties with alopecia areata. Some clones in this sample may be carry-over from other donors' samples. The CDR3 sequence is CASSLTTGTVNTGELFF. The CDR3 DNA sequence: TGTGCCAGCAGCCTGACTACCGGGACAGTGAACACCGGGGAGCTGTTTTTT.